Presented here are 20 T cell receptor beta chains from one specimen sequenced in a study of T cells in women clearing cervical HPV infection. The repertoire was sequenced with immunoSEQ multiplex PCR; TCRdb's copy has only in-frame clones and lacks some. Its listing shows around 22,000 clones. Sequencing was done on a sample of blood buffy coat. The receptors come from a woman aged 18-70 years with a cervical HPV16 infection that either progressed to CIN3+ or cleared (not recorded which).

CDR3 in amino acids: CASARDRTIYEQYF. CDR3 bases read: TGTGCCAGCGCCCGGGACAGAACCATATACGAG. V is TRBV2 and J is TRBJ2-7; 7 bases fit TRBD1. Coverage ceases 3 residues before the CDR3 finishes, and the germline J gene fills in the end. With V trimmed by 8 bases and J by 4 bases, 11 bases remained unmatched. This CDR3 spans 14 amino acids. Germline CDR1 SNHLY, CDR2 FYNNEI.

With regard to this clone: The read ends 3 residues shy of where the CDR3 ends; the end is completed using the germline J gene. The chain couples TRBV14 to TRBJ2-1, with no clear D. Trimming removed 4 bases at V and 3 bases at J, with 13 bases between. CDR1 is SGHDN and CDR2 is FVKESK in the germline V gene. The CDR3 runs to 15 residues. The CDR3 is CASSPKSTNYNEQFF. Incomplete CDR3 DNA: TGTGCCAGCAGCCCAAAAAGTACTAACTACAATGAG. The whole variable domain, remainder taken from reference TRBV14 and TRBJ2-1, is EAGVTQFPSHSVIEKGQTVTLRCDPISGHDNLYWYRRVMGKEIKFLLHFVKESKQDESGMPNNRFLAERTGGTYSTLKVQPAELEDSGVYFCASSPKSTNYNEQFFGPGTRLTVL.

As for this clone: The read ends 3 residues early relative to the CDR3; the germline J gene fills the gap. The chain has TRBV19 and TRBJ2-7; no firm D call. The germline V gene encodes CDR1 LNHDA and CDR2 SQIVND (reference sequence). The CDR3 loop spans 13 amino acids. V was clipped by 3 bases and J by 3 bases, with 9 bases between them. This CDR3 is CASSMREHYEQYF. The part of the CDR3 DNA that was read is TGTGCCAGTAGTATGAGAGAACACTACGAG.

With respect to this clone: The CDR3 goes on 3 residues after the read ends, and that part is filled in from the germline J gene. The V call is TRBV20-1, the J call TRBJ1-2; D remains ambiguous. Germline-derived CDR1 and CDR2 are DFQATT and SNEGSKA (reference sequence). CDR3 size: 13 residues. Trimming removed 1 base from V and 3 bases from J, with 9 bases in between. The sequenced CDR3 bases are TGCAGTGCTAGAGGGCTGGTCGACTATGGC. The encoded protein is CSARGLVDYG. The whole CDR3 sequence reads CSARGLVDYGYTF.

About this clone itself: The read stops 3 residues short of the end of the CDR3; the missing end is completed from the germline J gene. The chain is built from TRBV19 and TRBJ1-5; tentatively, D is TRBD1 (5 bases). Trimming shortened V by 7 bases and J by 5 bases, and 18 bases separated the two germline ends. Germline values: CDR1 LNHDA, CDR2 SQIVND (reference sequence). The CDR3 extends over 15 amino acids. The covered CDR3 bases are TGTGCCAGTACCGACACCGGGGGGATCGATCAGCCC. This codes for CASTDTGGIDQP. The whole CDR3 sequence reads CASTDTGGIDQPQHF. Drawing the rest from reference TRBV19 and TRBJ1-5, the complete variable domain is DGGITQSPKYLFRKEGQNVTLSCEQNLNHDAMYWYRQDPGQGLRLIYYSQIVNDFQKGDIAEGYSVSREKKESFPLTVTSAQKNPTAFYLCASTDTGGIDQPQHFGDGTRLSIL.

With regard to this clone: The sequenced fragment ends 3 residues before the CDR3 boundary, so the rest is inferred from the germline J gene. The chain is built from TRBV18 and TRBJ2-4, with 7 bases that match TRBD2. Per germline, CDR1 KGHSH and CDR2 LQKENI. This CDR3 is 14 amino acids long. The CDR3 DNA, read in part, is TGTGCCAGCTCACCACCGGGCAGGGACTATGGT. Its translation: CASSPPGRDYG. The full CDR3 protein is CASSPPGRDYGQYF.

With regard to this clone: The read gets to within 3 residues of the CDR3 end, and the germline J gene fills in the rest. V is TRBV9 and J is TRBJ1-4, with 7 positions matching TRBD1. Germline assignment: CDR1 SGDLS and CDR2 YYNGEE. The CDR3 spans 14 residues. V dropped 0 bases and J dropped 8; count of bases not matched to a gene: 4. The CDR3 here is CASSVGGGWEKLFF. The sequenced CDR3 bases are TGTGCCAGCAGCGTAGGAGGGGGCTGGGAAAAA.

Notes on this clone: The sequenced fragment ends 3 residues before the CDR3 boundary, so the rest is inferred from the germline J gene. V is TRBV7-9 and J is TRBJ2-1, with D possibly matching TRBD1 (6 bases). The CDR3 extends over 15 amino acids. Deletions cut 4 bases from V and 8 bases from J, with 18 bases between. Germline assignment: CDR1 SEHNR and CDR2 FQNEAQ (reference sequence). The CDR3 spells CASSSYLGARDEQFF. Partial CDR3 DNA: TGTGCCAGCAGCTCGTACTTGGGGGCCCGGGATGAG. The whole variable domain, filled in from reference TRBV7-9 and TRBJ2-1, reads DTGVSQNPRHKITKRGQNVTFRCDPISEHNRLYWYRQTLGQGPEFLTYFQNEAQLEKSRLLSDRFSAERPKGSFSTLEIQRTEQGDSAMYLCASSSYLGARDEQFFGPGTRLTVL.

Turning to this clone: The CDR3 end falls 3 residues outside the read, so it is completed with the germline J gene. The chain has TRBV7-3 and TRBJ2-3; D is unresolved. This CDR3 is built from 14 residues. CDR1 SGHTA and CDR2 FQGTGA come from the germline V gene. The CDR3 bases that were read are TGTGCCAGCAGCTTAAATGGGCTGCAAGAGACG. As protein: CASSLNGLQET. The entire CDR3 sequence reads CASSLNGLQETQYF.

With regard to this clone: The read comes to an end 3 residues before the CDR3 does, leaving the germline J gene to fill in the end. This rearrangement joins TRBV9 to TRBJ2-2, with TRBD2 matching over 7 bases. Germline V gives CDR1 SGDLS, CDR2 YYNGEE. The V segment lost 4 bases and the J segment 5 bases; nucleotides outside the gene matches: 5. The CDR3 sequence is 14 residues long. CDR3 DNA (partial): TGTGCCAGCAGCCCCACCGGGGGGACCGGGGAG. Protein: CASSPTGGTGE. The whole CDR3 protein reads CASSPTGGTGELFF.

A remark on this clone: The CDR3 is cut off 3 residues early in the read; its end comes from the germline J gene. The V and J genes are TRBV20-1 and TRBJ2-7, with D unresolved. CDR3 length: 14 amino acids. V lost 6 bases and J lost 2, with 17 bases in between. From germline, CDR1 is DFQATT and CDR2 SNEGSKA (reference sequence). Incomplete CDR3 DNA: TGCAGTGCCCACTCTACTGGGCCTACCTACGAG. It is translated as CSAHSTGPTYE. The whole CDR3 protein reads CSAHSTGPTYEQYF.

Of note for this clone: The CDR3 goes on 3 residues after the read ends, and that part is filled in from the germline J gene. The chain couples TRBV4-1 to TRBJ1-4; weak D call: TRBD1 (6 bases). This CDR3 is built from 12 residues. Looked up from germline, CDR1 is MGHRA and CDR2 is YSYEKL. The CDR3 bases that were read are TGCGCCAGCAGCCAAGTGCAGGGGCAA. It translates to CASSQVQGQ. The entire CDR3 reads CASSQVQGQLFF.

A remark on this clone: Read coverage stops 3 residues before the CDR3 terminus; the germline J gene supplies the remainder. This sequence joins TRBV20-1 and TRBJ1-5, with D possibly TRBD1 on 5 matching bases. Germline-derived CDR1 and CDR2 are DFQATT and SNEGSKA (reference sequence). The CDR3 is 15 amino acids. V was trimmed by 3 bases and J by 2 bases, leaving 14 bases between them. CDR3 amino acids: CSASSGNVGNQPQHF. CDR3 bases read: TGCAGTGCTAGTTCAGGGAACGTTGGCAATCAGCCC.

According to its frequency, this clone is medium-sized (0.01 to 0.1%). The read is 3 residues too short to cover the CDR3 end, so that end is filled in from the germline J gene. This chain uses TRBV5-4 with TRBJ2-3; a possible D gene is TRBD2 (6 bases). Germline CDR1 is SGHNT and CDR2 is YYREEE (reference sequence). The CDR3 totals 13 residues. V was cut by 3 bases and J by 1 base, with 6 bases left in between. This chain's CDR3 is CASSWGGTDTQYF. The sequenced part of the CDR3 DNA is TGTGCCAGCAGCTGGGGGGGCACAGATACG.

A note on this clone: The read falls 3 residues short of the CDR3 end, and the missing part is taken from the germline J gene. This chain links TRBV7-9 with TRBJ1-2; 8 bases agree with TRBD1. The CDR3 runs 14 residues. V dropped 5 bases and J dropped 5; count of bases not matched to a gene: 7. In germline, CDR1 is SEHNR, CDR2 FQNEAQ (reference sequence). The CDR3 reads CASSRTTGDYGYTF. The covered CDR3 bases are TGTGCCAGCAGCCGGACGACAGGGGATTATGGC.

On this clone itself: The CDR3 is cut off 3 residues early in the read; its end comes from the germline J gene. V usage is TRBV19 and J usage is TRBJ2-7; the D gene is possibly TRBD2 (6 bases). The CDR3 contains 15 residues. CDR1 LNHDA and CDR2 SQIVND come from the germline V gene (reference sequence). Trimming took 3 bases from V and 5 from J, leaving 17 bases between them. The DNA read from the CDR3 is TGTGCCAGTAGTATCGGGGGTTTGTTGGCGGACGAG. It specifies CASSIGGLLADE. The entire CDR3 protein is CASSIGGLLADEQYF.

Concerning this clone: The read comes to an end 3 residues before the CDR3 does, leaving the germline J gene to fill in the end. The V call is TRBV9, the J call TRBJ2-7; TRBD2 is a possible D gene (6 bases). Trimming took 2 bases from V and 1 from J, leaving 7 bases between them. Looked up from germline, CDR1 is SGDLS and CDR2 is YYNGEE. This CDR3 has 13 residues. The CDR3 bases that were read are TGTGCCAGCAGCGTGGCGGGGTCCTACGAG. Translated, it gives CASSVAGSYE. The complete CDR3 protein is CASSVAGSYEQYF.

About this clone: The sequence runs out 3 residues before the end of the CDR3; the remainder is reconstructed from the germline J gene. The J gene is TRBJ1-2, the V gene TRBV2; D uncertain. Germline lookup yields CDR1 SNHLY and CDR2 FYNNEI. Trimming cost V 3 bases and J 1 base, with 9 bases left between them. The CDR3 runs to 14 residues. The DNA read from the CDR3 is TGTGCCAGCAGTGACGTTGGCCTTAACTATGGC. Protein product: CASSDVGLNYG. The complete CDR3 sequence is CASSDVGLNYGYTF.

Concerning this clone itself: The read halts 3 residues ahead of the CDR3 end, with the missing end drawn from the germline J gene. V usage is TRBV5-1 and J usage is TRBJ2-3; 7 bases match TRBD2. Germline loops: CDR1 SGHRS, CDR2 YFSETQ. The CDR3 is 14 residues long. The CDR3 loop is CASSLVGEGETQYF. The part of the CDR3 DNA that was read is TGCGCCAGCAGCTTGGTCGGGGAGGGAGAGACG.

A word on this clone: The read ends 3 residues before the CDR3 terminus; that terminus is restored from the germline J gene. V gene TRBV5-1 combines with J gene TRBJ2-2; 8 bases agree with TRBD2. This CDR3 is 15 amino acids long. Trimming took 4 bases from V and 5 from J; bases not matched to a gene: 7. Germline V gene sequence: CDR1 SGHRS, CDR2 YFSETQ. This CDR3 is CASSPGASGTGELFF. The sequenced part of the CDR3 DNA is TGCGCCAGCAGCCCAGGGGCTAGCGGGACCGGGGAG.